Below are 30 T cell receptor beta chains sequenced from a single sample in a study of cytomegalovirus exposure and HLA in healthy donors. The PCR had 60 Vbeta and 13 Jbeta primers. Here immunoSEQ multiplex PCR was the method, and the copy in TCRdb shows in-frame clones only, minus some. The sample includes about 60,000 clones, roughly 74% seen only once; the top ten take about 35%. Sequences were obtained from PBMCs. The source is a man aged 40-55 years in good health and CMV-seropositive.

V and J are TRBV25-1 and TRBJ2-7; 9 bases are shared with TRBD1. The CDR3 consists of 14 residues. The junction had 14 bases not matched to a gene; V was cut back by 8 bases and J by 9 bases. Germline V gene sequence: CDR1 MGHDK, CDR2 SYGVNS. CDR3 in amino acids: CASASGQGYTRQYF. The CDR3, as DNA: TGTGCCAGCGCTTCGGGACAGGGATATACGAGGCAGTACTTC.

This clone was seen only a few times. The rearrangement joins TRBV6-6 to TRBJ2-2; D is uncertain. With 8 bases removed from V and 1 base from J, the gap between germline ends came to 11 bases. The germline gives CDR1 MNHNY, CDR2 SVGAGI (reference sequence). This CDR3 region has 14 residues. CDR3 DNA: TGTGCCAGCGCCGTCAAACAGAACACCGGGGAGCTGTTTTTT. Translating gives CASAVKQNTGELFF.

The chain links TRBV21-1 to TRBJ1-2. TRBV21-1 constitutes a pseudogene. CDR3 length equals 13 residues. CDR3 protein: CARQGGPNYGYTF. The CDR3, as DNA: TGTGCCAGGCAGGGAGGGCCTAACTATGGCTACACCTTC.

The V and J genes are TRBV10-1 and TRBJ2-7; a possible D gene is TRBD2 (6 bases). The CDR3 length is 15 residues. Trimming removed 1 base at V and 5 bases at J, with 15 bases between. The V gene's germline CDR1 is WNHNN and CDR2 SYGVQD (reference sequence). CDR3 amino acids: CASSELHLGEDEQYF. The CDR3 DNA reads TGCGCCAGCAGTGAGTTGCATCTCGGGGAGGACGAGCAGTACTTC.

The chain employs TRBV11-2 and TRBJ2-7; 10 bases are a match to TRBD2. Germline CDR1 and CDR2: SGHAT and FQNNGV. The CDR3 loop spans 15 amino acids. The V segment lost 0 bases and the J segment 4 bases; nucleotides outside the gene matches: 3. The CDR3, as DNA: TGTGCCAGCAGCTTAGAGCTAGCGGGGGTTTACGAGCAGTACTTC. Translated, it gives CASSLELAGVYEQYF.

This chain links TRBV7-9 with TRBJ1-2, with a possible D match to TRBD1 (6 bases). V dropped 0 bases and J dropped 6 bases, with 11 bases sitting between them. Germline CDR1 reads SEHNR; CDR2 reads FQNEAQ (reference sequence). CDR3 size: 14 residues. CDR3 sequence (DNA): TGTGCCAGCAGCTTAGCGGTGCCAGGGGATGGCTACACCTTC. The encoded protein is CASSLAVPGDGYTF.

This chain connects TRBV5-1 to TRBJ1-2; D call uncertain. V dropped 2 bases and J dropped 0 bases, with 11 bases sitting between them. The CDR3 loop spans 15 amino acids. Germline V gives CDR1 SGHRS, CDR2 YFSETQ. The CDR3 is CASSFSLQTNYGYTF. In nucleotides, the CDR3 is TGCGCCAGCAGCTTTAGCCTGCAGACTAACTATGGCTACACCTTC.

CDR3 in amino acids: CASSLPGETQYF. The CDR3 DNA reads as TGCGCCAGCAGCTTACCGGGTGAGACCCAGTACTTC. The chain has TRBV5-1 and TRBJ2-5; D not certain. The V end was cut by 2 bases, the J end by 5 bases, with 7 bases between. Per germline, CDR1 SGHRS and CDR2 YFSETQ. The CDR3 totals 12 residues.

V gene TRBV5-1 combines with J gene TRBJ2-3; 7 nucleotides line up with TRBD2. Unmatched junction bases numbered 17, after V lost 5 bases and J lost 2 bases. This CDR3 comprises 18 residues. CDR1 and CDR2 from the germline V gene are SGHRS and YFSETQ. CDR3 in amino acids: CASSSPQGSGSFTDTQYF. For the CDR3, the DNA is TGCGCCAGCAGTTCACCCCAAGGTAGCGGGTCTTTCACAGATACGCAGTATTTT. Full variable domain (rest looked up from reference TRBV5-1 and TRBJ2-3): KAGVTQTPRYLIKTRGQQVTLSCSPISGHRSVSWYQQTPGQGLQFLFEYFSETQRNKGNFPGRFSGRQFSNSRSEMNVSTLELGDSALYLCASSSPQGSGSFTDTQYFGPGTRLTVL.

The V call is TRBV6-5, the J call TRBJ1-2; D is undetermined. Trimming removed 0 bases at V and 6 bases at J, with 8 bases between. Germline V gives CDR1 MNHEY, CDR2 SVGAGI. CDR3 length: 13 amino acids. CDR3 residues: CASSYSYGNGYTF. CDR3 in DNA: TGTGCCAGCAGTTACTCGTACGGGAATGGCTACACCTTC.

The chain's CDR3 is CAGGRWDGYTF. CDR3 DNA: TGTGCGGGGGGAAGGTGGGATGGCTACACCTTC. J is TRBJ1-2 and V is TRBV7-9; D may be TRBD1 (5 bases). The CDR3 covers 11 residues. The germline V gene has CDR1 SEHNR and CDR2 FQNEAQ (reference sequence).

CDR3 nucleotides: TGTGCCAGCAGCCGGGACAGGGGGCTGAACAATCAGCCCCAGCATTTT. This gives the protein CASSRDRGLNNQPQHF. The J gene is TRBJ1-5, the V gene TRBV5-4; 12 positions agree with TRBD1. Germline lookup yields CDR1 SGHNT and CDR2 YYREEE (reference sequence). The CDR3 contains 16 residues. Trimming cost V 4 bases and J 3 bases; bases outside gene matches: 5.

This clone was seen only once. The J gene is TRBJ1-2, the V gene TRBV6-5, with D tentatively TRBD1 (5 bases). This CDR3 spans 15 amino acids. CDR1 and CDR2 from the germline V gene are MNHEY and SVGAGI. The V end was cut by 4 bases, the J end by 0 bases, with 12 bases between. The CDR3 spells CASSSQGRANYGYTF. CDR3 bases: TGTGCCAGCAGTTCCCAGGGTAGGGCTAACTATGGCTACACCTTC.

The rearrangement uses TRBV4-3 and TRBJ1-2; 7 bases fit TRBD1. J was trimmed by 2 bases and V by 3 bases; bases with no gene match: 9. CDR3 length: 16 residues. Germline lookup yields CDR1 LGHNA and CDR2 YSLEER. The CDR3 loop reads CASSQITGQPNYGYTF. In DNA form, the CDR3 reads TGCGCCAGCAGCCAGATTACGGGACAGCCCAACTATGGCTACACCTTC.

The chain uses TRBV19 and TRBJ2-3; 9 bases line up with TRBD2. The CDR3 runs to 15 residues. V gave up 7 bases and J gave up 10 bases; unmatched junction bases: 15. Germline CDR1 LNHDA, CDR2 SQIVND (reference sequence). CDR3 amino acids: CASNLGSGGPVPQYF. The CDR3, as DNA: TGTGCCAGTAATTTGGGTAGCGGGGGCCCCGTGCCGCAGTATTTT.

CDR3 protein: CASSFSGQGNYGYTF. The CDR3 region has the DNA TGTGCCAGCAGCTTTTCGGGACAGGGGAACTATGGCTACACCTTC. The gene calls are TRBV5-4 and TRBJ1-2, with TRBD1 matching 10 bases. The CDR3 contains 15 residues. V was clipped by 2 bases and J by 2 bases; unmatched bases: 3. Germline V gene sequence: CDR1 SGHNT, CDR2 YYREEE (reference sequence).

The V call is TRBV5-1, the J call TRBJ2-5; possible D gene TRBD2, 6 bases. The length of the CDR3 is 14 residues. The V end lost 4 bases, the J end lost 4 bases, and 14 bases lay between the germline ends. Germline CDR1 SGHRS, CDR2 YFSETQ. The CDR3: CASSQTGDLETQYF. As DNA, the CDR3 is TGCGCCAGCAGCCAAACGGGGGACTTAGAGACCCAGTACTTC.

This sequence joins TRBV2 and TRBJ1-6; D uncertain. The CDR3 extends over 16 amino acids. V was shortened by 3 bases and J by 6 bases, with 15 bases between the two germline ends. Germline values: CDR1 SNHLY, CDR2 FYNNEI. CDR3 protein: CASSERGPGSNSPLHF. The CDR3 DNA follows: TGTGCCAGCAGTGAGAGAGGGCCCGGCAGTAATTCACCCCTCCACTTT.

This chain links TRBV9 with TRBJ1-6; 10 bases match TRBD1. The length of the CDR3 is 15 residues. Germline loops: CDR1 SGDLS, CDR2 YYNGEE. V lost 4 bases, J lost 6 bases, and 4 bases stayed unmatched. The DNA of the CDR3 is TGTGCCAGCAGCTCGACAGGGGGCGGTAATTCACCCCTCCACTTT. Protein: CASSSTGGGNSPLHF.

The V and J genes are TRBV25-1 and TRBJ1-4, with 7 bases lining up with TRBD1. Germline V gives CDR1 MGHDK, CDR2 SYGVNS. The V segment lost 7 bases and the J segment 8 bases; nucleotides outside the gene matches: 7. The CDR3 runs to 13 residues. The DNA for the CDR3 is TGTGCCAGCACTGACAGGGTCGACGAAAAACTGTTTTTT. It is translated as CASTDRVDEKLFF.

This chain links TRBV11-2 with TRBJ2-3, with D maybe TRBD1 (5 bases). Germline V gives CDR1 SGHAT, CDR2 FQNNGV. This CDR3 spans 15 amino acids. Deletions cut 0 bases from V and 2 bases from J, with 9 bases between. In nucleotides, the CDR3 is TGTGCCAGCAGCTTAGATCCTGGGGCCACAGATACGCAGTATTTT. Translating it yields CASSLDPGATDTQYF. The whole variable domain, remainder taken from reference TRBV11-2 and TRBJ2-3, is EAGVAQSPRYKIIEKRQSVAFWCNPISGHATLYWYQQILGQGPKLLIQFQNNGVVDDSQLPKDRFSAERLKGVDSTLKIQPAKLEDSAVYLCASSLDPGATDTQYFGPGTRLTVL.

This clone was counted between two and nine times. The rearrangement links TRBV19 to TRBJ1-5; D is ambiguous. Looked up from germline, CDR1 is LNHDA and CDR2 is SQIVND (reference sequence). V lost 2 bases and J lost 3, with 8 bases in between. CDR3 length: 14 amino acids. The CDR3 region is CASSILVHNQPQHF. The CDR3 DNA is TGTGCCAGTAGTATACTAGTACACAATCAGCCCCAGCATTTT.

This chain connects TRBV6-6 to TRBJ2-1; possibly TRBD1 for D (5 bases). Germline V gene sequence: CDR1 MNHNY, CDR2 SVGAGI (reference sequence). Trimming stripped 6 bases from V and 0 bases from J, with 9 bases between. The CDR3 totals 14 residues. The CDR3 loop reads CASRSDSSYNEQFF. CDR3 bases: TGTGCCAGCAGGTCCGACAGCTCCTACAATGAGCAGTTCTTC.

The V gene is TRBV7-9, the J gene TRBJ1-2; D perhaps matches TRBD1 (6 bases). The CDR3 runs to 13 residues. The germline gives CDR1 SEHNR, CDR2 FQNEAQ (reference sequence). The V end was cut by 6 bases, the J end by 1 base, with 9 bases between. The CDR3 nucleotides read TGTGCCAGCAGGGACAGCCATAACTATGGCTACACCTTC. It yields the protein CASRDSHNYGYTF.

This chain uses TRBV4-2 with TRBJ2-5; 14 nucleotides align to TRBD2. The V and J ends lost 0 bases and 0 bases, in that order; junction bases with no gene match: 9. CDR1 LGHNA and CDR2 YNFKEQ come from the germline V gene. The CDR3 has 20 amino acids. In DNA form, the CDR3 reads TGTGCCAGCAGCCAAGATTTATTGACTAGCGGGGGGGACTACCAAGAGACCCAGTACTTC. This codes for CASSQDLLTSGGDYQETQYF.

This rearrangement joins TRBV19 to TRBJ1-1; 7 bases agree with TRBD1. The CDR3 runs 18 residues. Germline loops: CDR1 LNHDA, CDR2 SQIVND (reference sequence). V gave up 6 bases and J gave up 0 bases; unmatched junction bases: 16. CDR3 region: CASRSWGQSRHMNTEAFF. In nucleotides, the CDR3 is TGTGCCAGTAGATCCTGGGGACAGTCACGTCACATGAACACTGAAGCTTTCTTT.

This clone has a handful of counts. The CDR3 here is CASSPPAGDYNEQFF. The CDR3 nucleotides are TGTGCCAGCTCCCCTCCAGCGGGGGATTACAATGAGCAGTTCTTC. The J gene is TRBJ2-1, the V gene TRBV18; TRBD2 agrees at 8 bases. The junction had 8 bases not matched to a gene; V was cut back by 6 bases and J by 4 bases. The CDR3 loop spans 15 amino acids. Per germline, CDR1 KGHSH and CDR2 LQKENI.

The rearrangement joins TRBV7-9 to TRBJ1-4; TRBD1 agrees at 9 bases. Trimming removed 1 base from V and 5 bases from J; junction bases left unmatched: 8. This CDR3 has 17 amino acids. Germline assignment: CDR1 SEHNR and CDR2 FQNEAQ (reference sequence). CDR3 protein: CASSLGALGQGNEKLFF. The CDR3 DNA follows: TGTGCCAGCAGCTTAGGAGCCCTAGGACAGGGGAATGAAAAACTGTTTTTT.

The rearrangement links TRBV4-1 to TRBJ2-1; weak D call: TRBD2 (5 bases). Germline values: CDR1 MGHRA, CDR2 YSYEKL. This CDR3 comprises 13 residues. The V gene lost 1 base and the J gene lost 11 bases, with 12 bases spanning the gap. The CDR3 DNA reads as TGCGCCAGCAGCCAAGTAAGGGAGCAGAAGCAGTTCTTC. As protein: CASSQVREQKQFF.

The rearrangement links TRBV19 to TRBJ1-2; possible D gene TRBD1, 6 bases. The length of the CDR3 is 15 residues. The V gene lost 4 bases and the J gene lost 0 bases, with 12 bases spanning the gap. Germline CDR1 reads LNHDA; CDR2 reads SQIVND (reference sequence). CDR3: CASSTVDSSNYGYTF. The CDR3 nucleotides are TGTGCCAGTAGTACCGTGGACAGCTCTAACTATGGCTACACCTTC.